This T cell receptor (beta chain) was obtained from a study of cytomegalovirus exposure and HLA in healthy donors. In the case of this clone: Its antigen is as yet unknown.

General study findings and limits: The presence/absence work took it that sequencing depth was about the same across donors. What TCR beta sequences reportedly achieved was accurate prediction of HLA-A and HLA-B alleles in most subjects.

The PCR used 60 Vbeta and 13 Jbeta primers. How the authors handled the data: Later, roughly 80 million unique TCR beta chains were counted in an analysis, and about 10 million of them were shared. Generated by immunoSEQ multiplex PCR, the TCRdb table keeps only in-frame clones and is missing some. V and J calls and clone size are given by that table; D and trimming were obtained from the DNA. The sample has under 150,000 clones, roughly 80% seen once; the top ten hold about 11%. This TCR derives from a male donor in good health and CMV-seropositive. The sequenced material came from PBMCs.

CDR3 in amino acids: CASRHGLAGAYEQYF. As DNA, the CDR3 is TGTGCCAGCAGGCACGGACTAGCGGGAGCCTACGAGCAGTACTTC. The chain carries TRBV14 and TRBJ2-7; 13 bases fit TRBD2. Unmatched junction bases numbered 4, after V lost 6 bases and J lost 2 bases. The CDR3 is 15 amino acids. Germline CDR1 and CDR2: SGHDN and FVKESK.